Following are 19 T cell receptor beta chains from one sample sequenced in a study of spatial heterogeneity in lung cancer. MiXCR, run by TCRdb on the 5' RACE reads, gives a single entry per CDR3 protein. This table holds 21,000 or so distinct CDR3 sequences, 5% to 7.5% found once. Study-level points and caveats: The study found that expanded intratumoral alpha and beta TCR counts tracked tumor mutation counts.

Time point denoted: sample taken at primary tumor resection. No antigen has been identified for these receptors. The material was lung tumor tissue, obtained at surgery. These receptor sequences come from a male donor with early-stage non-small cell lung cancer.

This clonotype is labeled as medium-sized. This rearrangement joins TRBV27 to TRBJ2-7, with TRBD1 matching over 7 bases. With 5 bases clipped from V and 3 bases from J, the junction kept 10 bases outside the gene matches. Germline CDR1 is MNHEY and CDR2 is SMNVEV (reference sequence). The CDR3 runs 15 residues. The CDR3 sequence: CASSISWTGHYEQYF. CDR3 nucleotide sequence: TGTGCCAGCAGTATCTCATGGACAGGCCACTACGAGCAGTACTTC.

This chain connects TRBV3-1 to TRBJ1-1, with D uncertain. Looked up from germline, CDR1 is LGHDT and CDR2 is YNNKEL (reference sequence). V was trimmed by 2 bases and J by 8 bases, leaving 21 bases between them. This CDR3 is 16 amino acids long. The CDR3 is CASSQRREAQRVEAFF. In DNA form, the CDR3 reads TGTGCCAGCAGCCAACGTCGAGAGGCTCAAAGAGTGGAAGCTTTCTTT.

In its sample, this clonotype was seen many times. This chain joins TRBV6-2 or TRBV6-3 and TRBJ2-1, with D tentatively TRBD1 or TRBD2 (5 bases each). V lost 8 bases, J lost 4 bases, and 12 bases lay in between. Per the germline V gene, CDR1 is MNHEY and CDR2 is SVGEGT. This CDR3 is 13 amino acids long. CDR3 sequence (DNA): TGTGCCAGCTGTGGGGGACCATACAATGAGCAGTTCTTC. It encodes CASCGGPYNEQFF.

In its sample, this clonotype was seen a few times. The rearrangement uses TRBV12-3 or TRBV12-4 and TRBJ2-7, with D possibly TRBD2 on 6 matching bases. This CDR3 has 14 amino acids. V dropped 5 bases and J dropped 0 bases, with 11 bases sitting between them. CDR3 sequence reads: CASSQSGLSYEQYF. The CDR3, as DNA: TGTGCCAGCAGTCAGAGCGGGCTCTCCTACGAGCAGTACTTC.

This clonotype was detected many times. V gene TRBV29-1 combines with J gene TRBJ2-2, with 10 bases lining up with TRBD1. The length of the CDR3 is 14 residues. The germline gives CDR1 SQVTM, CDR2 ANQGSEA. The trim removed 6 bases at V and 7 bases at J, leaving 8 bases unmatched. This CDR3 reads CSVERDRGGGELFF. CDR3 DNA: TGCAGCGTGGAGCGGGACAGGGGCGGCGGGGAGCTGTTTTTT.

This clonotype has at least ten counts. The CDR3 DNA reads as TGTGCCAGCAGCCAAGATGAGAGGGGAGGGTTGACCGGGGAGCTGTTTTTT. Its protein product is CASSQDERGGLTGELFF. The chain uses TRBV4-2 and TRBJ2-2, with 7 bases matching TRBD2. CDR3 size: 17 residues. V lost 0 bases and J lost 5; bases outside the gene matches: 9. Germline loops: CDR1 LGHNA, CDR2 YNFKEQ.

This sequence joins TRBV7-2 and TRBJ2-3; unclear D gene. The CDR3 loop spans 12 amino acids. V gave up 5 bases and J gave up 7 bases, with 10 bases separating them. Germline V gene sequence: CDR1 SGHTA, CDR2 FQGNSA. CDR3 sequence reads: CASSRRTNTQYF. The CDR3 DNA sequence: TGTGCCAGCAGCCGACGAACAAATACGCAGTATTTT. Drawing the rest from reference TRBV7-2 and TRBJ2-3, the complete variable domain is GAGVSQSPSNKVTEKGKDVELRCDPISGHTALYWYRQSLGQGLEFLIYFQGNSAPDKSGLPSDRFSAERTGGSVSTLTIQRTQQEDSAVYLCASSRRTNTQYFGPGTRLTVL.

The chain links TRBV20-1 to TRBJ2-1, with a possible D match to TRBD1 (6 bases). CDR3 length equals 13 residues. Trimming left V 6 bases short and J 5 bases short, with 14 bases between. In germline, CDR1 is DFQATT, CDR2 SNEGSKA (reference sequence). The DNA of the CDR3 is TGCAGTGCACGGGACACCCAAAACAATGAGCAGTTCTTC. Its protein is CSARDTQNNEQFF.

This clonotype has only a few counts. The chain combines TRBV19 with TRBJ1-6; D is unresolved. V gave up 3 bases and J gave up 8 bases, with 8 bases separating them. This CDR3 spans 13 amino acids. Germline V gene data show CDR1 as LNHDA and CDR2 as SQIVND (reference sequence). Written as DNA, the CDR3 is TGTGCCAGTAGTATCGGGCGGGATTCACCCCTCCACTTT. This sequence encodes CASSIGRDSPLHF.

CDR3 amino acids: CSVSGGAMVGELFF. Written as DNA, the CDR3 is TGCAGTGTTAGCGGGGGGGCCATGGTCGGGGAGCTGTTTTTT. The rearrangement uses TRBV20-1 and TRBJ2-2; TRBD2 matches 11 bases. The CDR3 has 14 residues. V lost 7 bases, J lost 7 bases, and 8 bases stayed unmatched. Germline V gene sequence: CDR1 DFQATT, CDR2 SNEGSKA (reference sequence).

The V call is TRBV6-6, the J call TRBJ2-3; TRBD1 might be the D (5 bases). Germline CDR1 MNHNY, CDR2 SVGAGI (reference sequence). The CDR3 contains 13 residues. V shed 7 bases and J shed 1 base, with 9 bases lying between them. This CDR3 is CASTSQGTDTQYF. DNA for the CDR3: TGTGCCAGCACCTCACAGGGCACAGATACGCAGTATTTT.

In its sample, this clonotype was seen many times. The chain joins TRBV12-3 or TRBV12-4 to TRBJ1-5; D not certain. Trimming stripped 2 bases from V and 0 bases from J, with 5 bases between. The CDR3 is 14 amino acids. The CDR3 DNA is TGTGCCAGCAGTTTATGGGATAGCAATCAGCCCCAGCATTTT. Translated, it gives CASSLWDSNQPQHF.

This clonotype was counted at least ten times. The chain combines TRBV20-1 with TRBJ2-1; 10 bases are shared with TRBD2. CDR3 length: 15 residues. The germline gives CDR1 DFQATT, CDR2 SNEGSKA (reference sequence). V was clipped by 6 bases and J by 8 bases; unmatched bases: 13. CDR3 DNA sequence: TGCAGTGCCCTAGGGCGCAGCGGGGGGGCCTATGAGCAGTTCTTC. As protein: CSALGRSGGAYEQFF.

This clonotype was seen ten or more times. V is TRBV20-1 and J is TRBJ2-1; 9 bases line up with TRBD2. Germline CDR1 is DFQATT and CDR2 is SNEGSKA (reference sequence). The CDR3 is 15 residues long. J lost 3 bases, V lost 2 bases, and 5 bases had no gene match. CDR3 residues: CSARLAGTHYNEQFF. CDR3 in DNA: TGCAGTGCTAGACTAGCGGGAACCCACTACAATGAGCAGTTCTTC.

This clonotype is termed medium-sized (0.01 to 0.1%). The CDR3 sequence is CSAIGRSSGGNEQFF. The CDR3 region has the DNA TGCAGTGCTATAGGACGGTCTAGCGGGGGGAATGAGCAGTTCTTC. V gene TRBV20-1 combines with J gene TRBJ2-1, with 11 bases identical to TRBD2. Trimming at V came to 4 bases and at J to 7 bases, leaving 9 bases not matched to a gene. CDR1 is DFQATT and CDR2 is SNEGSKA in the germline V gene (reference sequence). The CDR3 is 15 residues long.

The sample holds a few counts of this clonotype. The rearrangement uses TRBV20-1 and TRBJ2-1; 12 nucleotides match TRBD2. The CDR3 length is 17 residues. Germline values: CDR1 DFQATT, CDR2 SNEGSKA (reference sequence). Trimming took 2 bases from V and 6 from J; bases not matched to a gene: 11. The CDR3 spells CSARPPPRLAGANEQFF. The CDR3, as DNA: TGCAGTGCTAGACCGCCGCCGAGACTAGCGGGGGCCAATGAGCAGTTCTTC.

This clonotype was found many times. The CDR3: CASSPRGQSGTEAFF. Here the CDR3 DNA reads TGTGCCAGCTCACCACGGGGACAGTCGGGGACTGAAGCTTTCTTT. V and J are TRBV18 and TRBJ1-1; 7 positions agree with TRBD1. CDR1 and CDR2 from the germline V gene are KGHSH and LQKENI. The CDR3 is 15 amino acids. V lost 1 base, J lost 5 bases, and 7 bases stayed unmatched.

This clonotype was seen ten or more times. The chain carries TRBV6-1 and TRBJ2-7, with D unclear. Per germline, CDR1 MNHNS and CDR2 SASEGT. V was pared by 0 bases and J by 0 bases, with 9 bases between. The CDR3 length is 15 residues. CDR3 in amino acids: CASSEAAKVSYEQYF. The DNA of the CDR3 is TGTGCCAGCAGTGAAGCGGCGAAGGTCTCCTACGAGCAGTACTTC.

This clonotype was picked up many times. This rearrangement joins TRBV14 to TRBJ2-1; 8 bases agree with TRBD2. From germline, CDR1 is SGHDN and CDR2 FVKESK. V trimming: 4 bases; J trimming: 4 bases; junction bases outside the gene matches: 12. CDR3 size: 17 residues. The CDR3 is CASSLSGRGAPYNEQFF. CDR3 DNA sequence: TGTGCCAGCAGCCTAAGCGGGAGAGGCGCCCCGTACAATGAGCAGTTCTTC.